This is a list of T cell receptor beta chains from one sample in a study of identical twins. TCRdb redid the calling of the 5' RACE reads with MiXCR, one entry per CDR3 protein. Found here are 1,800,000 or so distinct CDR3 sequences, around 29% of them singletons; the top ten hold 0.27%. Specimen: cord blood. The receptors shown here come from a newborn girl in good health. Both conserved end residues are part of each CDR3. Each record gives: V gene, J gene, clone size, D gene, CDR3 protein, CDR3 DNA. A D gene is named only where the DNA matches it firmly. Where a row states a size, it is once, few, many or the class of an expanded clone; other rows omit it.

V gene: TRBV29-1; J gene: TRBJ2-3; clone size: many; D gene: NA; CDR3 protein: CSVEAVVRDPPDTQYF; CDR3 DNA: TGCAGCGTTGAGGCAGTTGTGCGGGACCCCCCGGATACGCAGTATTTT
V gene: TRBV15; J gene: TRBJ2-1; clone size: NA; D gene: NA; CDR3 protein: CATSRGQGQYNEQFF; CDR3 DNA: TGTGCCACCAGCAGAGGTCAGGGGCAATACAATGAGCAGTTCTTC
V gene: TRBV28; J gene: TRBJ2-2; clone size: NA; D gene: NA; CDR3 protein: CASSFSQTTGELFF; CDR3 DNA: TGTGCCAGCAGTTTTAGCCAGACCACCGGGGAGCTGTTTTTT
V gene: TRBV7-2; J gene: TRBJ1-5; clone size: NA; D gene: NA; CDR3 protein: CASSPPGHLSNQPQHF; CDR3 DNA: TGTGCCAGCAGCCCTCCGGGACACTTAAGCAATCAGCCCCAGCATTTT
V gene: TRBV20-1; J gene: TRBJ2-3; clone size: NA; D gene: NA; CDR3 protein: CSARDEGAVNTDTQYF; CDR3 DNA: TGCAGTGCTAGAGATGAGGGAGCGGTCAACACAGATACGCAGTATTTT
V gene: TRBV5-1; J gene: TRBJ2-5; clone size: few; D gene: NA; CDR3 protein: CASSLAVDRTQYF; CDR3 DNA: TGCGCCAGCAGCTTGGCCGTCGACAGGACCCAGTACTTC
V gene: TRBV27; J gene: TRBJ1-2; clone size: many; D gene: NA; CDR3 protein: CASRPTGSYGYTF; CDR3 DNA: TGTGCCAGCAGACCCACGGGTTCCTATGGCTACACCTTC
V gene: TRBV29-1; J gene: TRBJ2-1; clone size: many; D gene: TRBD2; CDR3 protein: CSVEPSGYNEQFF; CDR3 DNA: TGCAGCGTTGAGCCTAGCGGGTACAATGAGCAGTTCTTC
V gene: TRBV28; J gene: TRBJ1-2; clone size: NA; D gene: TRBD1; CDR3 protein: CASSYKQGASDGYTF; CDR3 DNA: TGTGCCAGCAGTTATAAACAGGGGGCGAGCGATGGCTACACCTTC
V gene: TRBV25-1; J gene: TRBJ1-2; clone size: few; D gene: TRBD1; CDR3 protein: CASSEYGGQGNYGYTF; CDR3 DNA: TGTGCCAGCAGTGAATATGGTGGACAGGGGAACTATGGCTACACCTTC